The following is a TCR beta chain sequence with its context. In this sample, this clonotype turned up a few times. Its antigen is still unknown. Base qualities were left out, and no much larger clone turns up one base away. The sample is drawn from a study of T-cell reconstitution after alpha-beta-depleted transplantation in children (dated by TCRdb to about 2016). Concerning the study at large: Using TCR repertoire profiling, the study followed T-cell immune reconstitution in a quantitative way in children after TCRalphabeta/CD19-depleted allogeneic hematopoietic cell transplantation.

The sample's treatment or condition, from its label and the paper: allogeneic hematopoietic cell transplantation with graft depleted of TCRalphabeta T cells and CD19 B cells. TCRalphabeta/CD19-depleted allogeneic hematopoietic cell grafts were given to the transplant recipients, all of whom were children. Receptors were amplified or captured by PCR. These reads were obtained on an Illumina HiSeq 2500. TCR libraries were prepared with molecular barcoding, using unique molecular identifiers to normalize TCRbeta repertoire quantification. TCRdb passed the public sequencing reads through fastp at Q25 and MiXCR, retaining productive beta sequences. Each entry merges the rows of one CDR3 protein and shows their most common DNA and genes. This sample holds about 120,000 distinct CDR3 sequences; 23% were observed only once. About 10% of the sample comes from the top ten. General conclusions and limits of the study: Hyperexpanded clone frequencies declined over subsequent months; after one year, T-cell counts and TCRbeta diversity were mostly attributed to newly produced T cells. In some patients, the high TCRbeta diversity seen at day 60 was put down to recipient T cells and intrathymic progenitors that had survived conditioning. The apparently early alphabetaT-cell count recovery about two months after transplant was reportedly dependent on only several hundred rapidly expanded clones derived from non-depleted graft cells.

The material sequenced was PBMCs, mostly from graft donor cells, taken 180 days after TCRalphabeta/CD19-depleted stem cell transplant. This sequence was found in a male patient between 2 and 9 years old who had a stem cell transplant for chronic granulomatous disease, so the T cells may come from the graft donor.

The DNA is as follows: TGTGCCAGCAGTCGGATGGGGGACCCACATTCACCCCTCCACTTT. Translated, it reads CASSRMGDPHSPLHF. The rearranged chain carries TRBV27 and TRBJ1-6; tentative D gene TRBD1, with 5 bases matching. The junction carries 16 bases between V and J, which are trimmed by 5 bases and 8 bases respectively. CDR3 length: 15 amino acids, cysteine to phenylalanine. This entry keeps only the CDR3 DNA: 45 bases, framed from base 1. Taken from the germline V gene (reference sequence), the CDR1 and CDR2 loops are MNHEY and SMNVEV.